This paragraph covers one TCR beta chain sequence. The sample originates from a study of shared T cell receptors in the human thymus. TCRdb's table, derived via immunoSEQ multiplex PCR, lists solely in-frame clones and lacks some. The sample yields roughly 550,000 clones, approximately 78% seen once. The CDR3 has 14 residues. The germline gives CDR1 MNHEY, CDR2 SVGAGI. The sample was also reused in another study, on human thymus T cells. According to that study: Thymic repertoires of unrelated individuals were reported in related research to overlap highly.

The clonotype was recovered from a boy under two years old with a congenital heart defect. The chain links TRBV6-5 to TRBJ2-5; 8 nucleotides align to TRBD2. TRBJ2-7 matches the DNA end more closely, so the J call is doubtful. The sequenced material came from thymocytes. This CDR3 is CASSLASGPYEQYF. The DNA for the CDR3 is TGTGCCAGCAGTCTGGCTAGCGGGCCCTACGAGCAGTACTTC.